This T cell receptor beta chain was sequenced in a study of T-cell memory formation after mild COVID-19. Trimming took off 0 bases at V and 3 bases at J, with 9 bases between the two ends. This CDR3 is built from 14 residues. CDR1 is SEHNR, CDR2 FQNEAQ, per germline (reference sequence). Employing constant-segment primers, 5'RACE generated TCR alpha and TCR beta cDNA libraries bearing sample barcodes and UMIs. TCRdb re-called the 5' RACE reads through MiXCR, storing one row per CDR3 protein. The sample contains 400,000 or so distinct CDR3 sequences, 20% to 25% of which appear only once. General observations from the study: The pre-infection memory compartment contained some responding clones, suggesting cross-reactive memory joined. Clones shrinking from day 15 to 85 showed even CD4/CD8 mixes; later expanders tilted CD4+. For contracting clones, CD4+ ones sat mainly in CM and EM, CD8+ in EMRA.

A note on this clonotype: Its matching antigen is unknown.

Sequenced input: PBMCs or a T cell subset sorted from them (not recorded which). The chain joins TRBV7-9 to TRBJ2-7; TRBD1 is a possible D gene (5 bases). The sequence derives from an adult woman who had mild COVID-19 (a few samples of this study predate the infection). Cell type and time point are not known. The CDR3 sequence: CASSLAWGRYEQYF. The CDR3 coding sequence is TGTGCCAGCAGCTTAGCCTGGGGCCGCTACGAGCAGTACTTC.